This T cell receptor beta chain was profiled in a study of cytomegalovirus exposure and HLA in healthy donors. The germline V gene encodes CDR1 SNHLY and CDR2 FYNNEI. Trimming removed 2 bases from V and 10 bases from J, with 15 bases in between. This CDR3 contains 15 residues. 13 Jbeta primers and 60 Vbeta primers were used for the PCR. Sequencing used immunoSEQ multiplex PCR; TCRdb keeps in-frame clones, though not all of them. The sample holds fewer than 150,000 clones; roughly three quarters are singletons and the top ten take roughly 4.7%. The receptor was derived from a male donor in good health and CMV-seronegative. The sample consisted of PBMCs. This sequence joins TRBV2 and TRBJ1-6, with D tentatively TRBD1 (5 bases). The CDR3 DNA is TGTGCCAGCAGTGAATTGGGGCAAGGAGAATCACCCCTCCACTTT. This translates into CASSELGQGESPLHF.